This T cell receptor beta chain was observed in a study of CXCR3 chemokines and chemotherapy response in bladder cancer (dated by TCRdb to 2022 to 2024). About the investigation overall: The study set out to examine whether the activity of the CXCR3 chemokine system within tumors predicted response to chemotherapy in human bladder cancer.

Taken from cysteine to phenylalanine, the CDR3 has 13 residues. The only DNA kept is the CDR3, 39 bases in frame from the first base. V and J lose 4 bases and 7 bases, and a span of 13 bases separates them. This clonotype was counted ten times or more. Its specific antigen is unknown. Qualities for individual bases were not recorded, and no much larger clone is one base off. Libraries were prepared through PCR. Sequencing was carried out with an Illumina HiSeq 2500. Through fastp at Q25 and MiXCR, TCRdb rebuilt clones from the public reads, retaining in-frame beta chains. Rows are unified per CDR3 protein, each entry keeping the most common DNA and genes. The sample table lists 7,500 to 9,500 distinct CDR3 sequences, around an eighth of them with a count of one. The top ten clonotypes cover about 16% of the sample.

The sequence is built from TRBV12-3 or TRBV12-4 and TRBJ1-1, with the D gene too uncertain to name. The biological material was taken from a patient whose treatment included neoadjuvant chemotherapy. The origin of this receptor is a human donor with bladder cancer that responded to neoadjuvant chemotherapy. Here the CDR3 is given as CASSSSDLFEAFF. The sequence in DNA is TGTGCCAGCAGTTCATCGGACCTATTTGAAGCTTTCTTT.